One and the same sample provided the 26 T cell receptor beta chains below, sequenced in a study of T cell changes during pregnancy in multiple sclerosis. Assay: immunoSEQ multiplex PCR; the TCRdb copy retains only in-frame clones and omits some. The sample consists of under 95,000 clones, approximately 92% of them appearing once. Source: peripheral blood, taken in the second trimester of pregnancy. The receptors shown here come from a female donor with multiple sclerosis, enrolled in a pregnancy study.

This chain's CDR3 is CASSPGTGAYEQYF. In DNA, the CDR3 is TGTGCCAGCAGCCCAGGGACAGGGGCCTACGAGCAGTACTTC. The chain couples TRBV5-4 to TRBJ2-7; 10 bases align to TRBD1. The CDR3 is 14 amino acids. The V segment lost 4 bases and the J segment 2 bases; nucleotides outside the gene matches: 3. From germline, CDR1 is SGHNT and CDR2 YYREEE (reference sequence).

The rearrangement joins TRBV14 to TRBJ2-1; D not certain. Trimming shortened V by 4 bases and J by 3 bases, and 7 bases separated the two germline ends. CDR3 length equals 13 residues. The germline CDR1 and CDR2 sequences are SGHDN and FVKESK. The CDR3 DNA follows: TGTGCCAGCAGCCTTACTTACTACAATGAGCAGTTCTTC. Translated: CASSLTYYNEQFF.

This chain links TRBV7-9 with TRBJ2-3, with 13 nucleotides matching TRBD2. After removal of 10 bases from V and 2 bases from J, the junction contained 3 bases not matched to a gene. The CDR3 is made up of 14 amino acids. Germline loops: CDR1 SEHNR, CDR2 FQNEAQ (reference sequence). The CDR3, as DNA: TGTGCCACCGGACTAGCGGGAGACACAGATACGCAGTATTTT. Protein: CATGLAGDTDTQYF.

The V gene is TRBV5-4, the J gene TRBJ2-3; D is unclear. Deletions cut 6 bases from V and 2 bases from J, with 13 bases between. Germline V gene lookup returns CDR1 SGHNT and CDR2 YYREEE (reference sequence). CDR3 length: 14 amino acids. The CDR3 nucleotides read TGTGCCAGCACCTCTACAGTTTCCACAGATACGCAGTATTTT. Translating it yields CASTSTVSTDTQYF.

The V and J genes are TRBV4-1 and TRBJ1-3; D ambiguous. Trimming cost V 1 base and J 0 bases, with 13 bases left between them. In germline, CDR1 is MGHRA, CDR2 YSYEKL. This CDR3 has 17 amino acids. CDR3 sequence: CASSQVVGRSSGNTIYF. In DNA, the CDR3 is TGCGCCAGCAGCCAAGTGGTAGGCCGGAGCTCTGGAAACACCATATATTTT.

J is TRBJ1-5 and V is TRBV7-2; D is unclear. This CDR3 is built from 13 residues. From germline, CDR1 is SGHTA and CDR2 FQGNSA. The ends were cut back, 5 bases at V and 2 bases at J, with 7 bases in the middle. CDR3 in amino acids: CASSVVGNQPQHF. The CDR3 DNA sequence: TGTGCCAGCAGCGTAGTCGGCAATCAGCCCCAGCATTTT.

The CDR3 is CASSLAGAADTQYF. DNA of the CDR3: TGTGCCAGCAGCTTAGCTGGGGCCGCAGATACGCAGTATTTT. The chain combines TRBV13 with TRBJ2-3, with D perhaps TRBD1 (5 bases). Trimming took 1 base from V and 4 from J, leaving 9 bases between them. Looked up from germline, CDR1 is PRHDT and CDR2 is FYEKMQ (reference sequence). The CDR3 loop spans 14 amino acids.

The V gene is TRBV18, the J gene TRBJ2-7; D is ambiguous. From germline, CDR1 is KGHSH and CDR2 LQKENI. The CDR3 extends over 13 amino acids. The V and J ends lost 2 bases and 3 bases respectively, with 8 bases between them. The CDR3 DNA sequence: TGTGCCAGCTCACCATTGGGCAGCTACGAGCAGTACTTC. Amino acids: CASSPLGSYEQYF.

This clone was counted once. The gene calls are TRBV27 and TRBJ2-1, with a weak D call TRBD1 (5 bases). Germline V gene sequence: CDR1 MNHEY, CDR2 SMNVEV (reference sequence). The CDR3 covers 15 residues. Trimming took 6 bases from V and 6 from J, leaving 18 bases between them. CDR3 sequence: CASSPQAPRSNEQFF. The CDR3 DNA reads as TGTGCCAGCAGCCCACAGGCCCCGAGGTCCAATGAGCAGTTCTTC.

This chain uses TRBV6-1 with TRBJ1-5; D may be TRBD1 (6 bases). There are 18 residues in the CDR3. In germline, CDR1 is MNHNS, CDR2 SASEGT. Trimming removed 4 bases at V and 0 bases at J, with 19 bases between. This CDR3 reads CASSGVQGKRYSNQPQHF. The CDR3, as DNA: TGTGCCAGCAGTGGAGTCCAGGGGAAGCGATATAGCAATCAGCCCCAGCATTTT.

The sample holds a few counts of this clone. V gene TRBV6-4 combines with J gene TRBJ2-1; D is perhaps TRBD2 (5 bases). The CDR3 totals 13 residues. Germline CDR1 MRHNA, CDR2 SNTAGT. Between the trimmed V and J ends, which lost 4 bases and 8 bases, there was a span of 12 bases. This CDR3 is CASSAGSVDEQFF. The CDR3 DNA sequence: TGTGCCAGCAGTGCGGGGAGCGTGGATGAGCAGTTCTTC.

V gene TRBV9 combines with J gene TRBJ1-5; 7 bases are shared with TRBD1. Per the germline V gene, CDR1 is SGDLS and CDR2 is YYNGEE. This CDR3 region has 14 residues. V shed 4 bases, J shed 7 bases, and the junction held 8 bases outside the gene matches. The CDR3 reads CASSYGTEGQPQHF. The CDR3 DNA sequence: TGTGCCAGCAGCTATGGGACAGAAGGCCAGCCCCAGCATTTT.

The chain combines TRBV10-3 with TRBJ2-7, with TRBD2 matching 9 bases. From germline, CDR1 is ENHRY and CDR2 SYGVKD. This CDR3 comprises 14 residues. The V gene end was trimmed by 6 bases and the J gene end by 5 bases; junction bases not matched to a gene: 8. The CDR3 nucleotides are TGTGCCATCAGCCTGAGTCTAGCGGGACACGAGCAGTACTTC. Translating it yields CAISLSLAGHEQYF.

The chain has TRBV30 and TRBJ1-1, with D possibly being TRBD1 (6 bases). In germline, CDR1 is GTSNPN, CDR2 SVGIG (reference sequence). This CDR3 contains 13 residues. With 3 bases removed from V and 1 base from J, the gap between germline ends came to 9 bases. CDR3 residues: CAWSGTPNTEAFF. The CDR3 DNA sequence: TGTGCCTGGAGCGGGACACCGAACACTGAAGCTTTCTTT.

V usage is TRBV29-1 and J usage is TRBJ1-2; 10 bases map to TRBD1. CDR1 and CDR2 (germline): SQVTM, ANQGSEA. Trimming at V came to 6 bases and at J to 6 bases, leaving 4 bases not matched to a gene. The CDR3 spans 12 residues. DNA for the CDR3: TGCAGCGTCGAGGACAGGGGGGATGGCTACACCTTC. It codes for CSVEDRGDGYTF.

The V gene is TRBV7-2, the J gene TRBJ1-2, with D perhaps matching TRBD1 (6 bases). Trimming pared 7 bases from V and 2 bases from J, leaving 14 bases between. In germline, CDR1 is SGHTA, CDR2 FQGNSA. The CDR3 covers 14 residues. The CDR3 coding sequence is TGTGCCAGCACCCTTCAGGGGTTAAACTATGGCTACACCTTC. Translation: CASTLQGLNYGYTF.

This sequence joins TRBV7-2 and TRBJ2-1, with D perhaps matching TRBD2 (7 bases). Trimming cost V 4 bases and J 8 bases, with 18 bases left between them. This CDR3 is built from 15 residues. CDR1 is SGHTA and CDR2 is FQGNSA in the germline V gene. CDR3 in amino acids: CASSSGGSPRDEQFF. Written as DNA, the CDR3 is TGTGCCAGCAGCTCGGGGGGCAGCCCCAGGGATGAGCAGTTCTTC.

The CDR3 DNA reads as TGTGCCAGCAGCTTAGCGCTGGGACTAGCGGGAAAAAACATTCAGTACTTC. It codes for CASSLALGLAGKNIQYF. J is TRBJ2-4 and V is TRBV7-2; TRBD2 aligns across 13 bases. Germline CDR1 SGHTA, CDR2 FQGNSA. The junction had 3 bases not matched to a gene; V was cut back by 0 bases and J by 4 bases. The CDR3 consists of 17 residues.

This chain uses TRBV4-3 with TRBJ2-1; perhaps TRBD2 as D (7 bases). Germline V gene lookup returns CDR1 LGHNA and CDR2 YSLEER. V was trimmed by 0 bases and J by 4 bases, leaving 16 bases between them. This CDR3 spans 17 amino acids. The CDR3, as DNA: TGCGCCAGCAGCCAAGATAGAGGGGGGGCCATTTACAATGAGCAGTTCTTC. This translates into CASSQDRGGAIYNEQFF.

V gene TRBV27 combines with J gene TRBJ1-1, with D perhaps TRBD1 (6 bases). V lost 7 bases, J lost 3 bases, and 12 bases lay in between. The CDR3 runs to 13 residues. CDR1 MNHEY and CDR2 SMNVEV come from the germline V gene (reference sequence). The CDR3: CASTTGTHTEAFF. The CDR3 DNA is TGTGCCAGCACCACCGGGACACACACTGAAGCTTTCTTT.

This chain links TRBV5-4 with TRBJ2-1; TRBD2 agrees at 8 bases. This CDR3 has 17 amino acids. V shed 0 bases, J shed 4 bases, and the junction held 9 bases outside the gene matches. CDR1 is SGHNT and CDR2 is YYREEE in the germline V gene (reference sequence). CDR3 DNA sequence: TGTGCCAGCAGCTTGGCTGCCGGGACTAGAAATTACAATGAGCAGTTCTTC. It codes for CASSLAAGTRNYNEQFF.

J is TRBJ2-7 and V is TRBV30, with D perhaps matching TRBD1 (6 bases). Germline CDR1 reads GTSNPN; CDR2 reads SVGIG (reference sequence). CDR3 length equals 14 residues. V lost 2 bases to trimming and J lost 4 bases, with 15 bases between them. CDR3 protein: CAWSYRARTYEQYF. The CDR3 DNA sequence: TGTGCCTGGAGTTACAGGGCTCGGACTTACGAGCAGTACTTC.

V usage is TRBV4-3 and J usage is TRBJ2-7, with D possibly TRBD1 on 6 matching bases. The germline gives CDR1 LGHNA, CDR2 YSLEER. This CDR3 is 15 amino acids long. Trimming pared 1 base from V and 1 base from J, leaving 11 bases between. The CDR3 reads CASSQALDRSYEQYF. In DNA form, the CDR3 reads TGCGCCAGCAGCCAAGCTTTGGACAGATCCTACGAGCAGTACTTC.

The J gene is TRBJ2-3, the V gene TRBV29-1; 14 bases line up with TRBD2. The germline V gene has CDR1 SQVTM and CDR2 ANQGSEA. This CDR3 is 14 amino acids long. V gave up 4 bases and J gave up 6 bases; unmatched junction bases: 3. The CDR3 DNA follows: TGCAGCGTTGTGGGACTAGCGGGAGCGGATACGCAGTATTTT. Its protein is CSVVGLAGADTQYF.

The chain links TRBV5-8 to TRBJ2-7, with TRBD1 identical over 9 bases. This CDR3 is 15 amino acids long. The germline CDR1 and CDR2 sequences are SGHTS and YDEGEE. V gave up 3 bases and J gave up 7 bases; unmatched junction bases: 11. CDR3 nucleotides: TGTGCCAGCAGCTACGCCGGGACAGGGAGTTCAGAGCAGTACTTC. Protein sequence: CASSYAGTGSSEQYF.

The genes are TRBV19 and TRBJ1-4; TRBD1 agrees at 8 bases. Trimming took 6 bases from V and 8 from J; bases not matched to a gene: 11. The V gene's germline CDR1 is LNHDA and CDR2 SQIVND (reference sequence). CDR3 size: 15 residues. CDR3 DNA sequence: TGTGCCAGTAGGAAATTAACAGGGGGTAACGAAAAACTGTTTTTT. Its translation is CASRKLTGGNEKLFF.